This T cell receptor beta chain was recovered during a study of Graves' ophthalmopathy and Graves' hyperthyroidism (dated by TCRdb to 2017 to 2018). As for the study more broadly: Peripheral blood was collected before any treatment was given, at the time of initial diagnosis. To tell Graves' ophthalmopathy apart from Graves' hyperthyroidism, and to predict which patients would progress to ophthalmopathy, the study relied on TCR beta repertoire signatures. In total, approximately 130 blood samples were TCR-sequenced: approximately 42 ophthalmopathy, roughly 77 hyperthyroidism and some 17 hyperthyroidism-to-ophthalmopathy patients. To explore V-J signatures distinguishing ophthalmopathy from hyperthyroidism, a discovery set of about 99 patients (roughly 45 ophthalmopathy, 55 to 60 stable hyperthyroidism) was enrolled. An independent validation cohort was composed of fewer than 20 hyperthyroidism patients and 15 to 17 patients who later progressed from hyperthyroidism to ophthalmopathy. T-cell repertoires of thyroid tissue and blood were compared in over 5 hyperthyroidism patients. Following sample collection, hyperthyroidism patients were given methimazole at a starting dose of 30 mg daily, and ophthalmopathy patients were given high-dose intravenous methylprednisolone. The 100 discovery patients were randomly split 7:3 into training and test sets.

Ophthalmopathy patients had moderately to severely active disease, Clinical Activity Score of at least 3, NOSPECS grade of at least 4, and disease duration under 3 months. Patients with other autoimmune diseases, uncontrolled infections, pregnancy or lactation were excluded. Diagnosis was based on clinical symptoms, serum thyroxine, TRAb, thyroid ultrasound and orbital computed tomography. PBMCs were isolated from 7.5 to 10 ml of fresh peripheral blood by Ficoll-Paque density gradient centrifugation. Trizol reagent was used to extract the total RNA, and its quality was then checked on an Agilent 2100 Bioanalyzer. On the study overall, not on this receptor specifically: In cross-validation, the 13-signature model distinguished ophthalmopathy from stable hyperthyroidism with nearly 90% sensitivity and 81.08% specificity, while in the test set the corresponding values were roughly 80% and 75%. Sample size was not predetermined statistically, and investigators were not blinded to group allocation. Most of the expanded thyroid clonotypes with a frequency above 0.001 were also detected in blood, and it was suggested that the thyroid immune response may be reflected by blood repertoires. In validation, the model predicted ophthalmopathy progression with more than 55% sensitivity and around 72% specificity; 12 predicted patients were CT-confirmed with GO in a median of 6.5 months.

For this clonotype: The antigen it binds to is not known. Base qualities were left out, and no much larger clone turns up one base away.

For repertoire sequencing, the TCR beta CDR3 regions were amplified from RNA transcripts. HTBI primers and the Qiagen OneStep RT-PCR kit were used in a first-round RT-PCR, which was followed by a second-round multiplex PCR, size selection and purification. Libraries were sequenced on an Illumina HiSeq2000 using paired-end 100 bp reads. For the original study's pipeline: SOAPnuke was used to process the reads, removing any read that contained adapters or uncalled bases, had a mean Phred below 15, or lacked an exact match to the constant primer or identifier. COPE v1.2.5 was used to merge high-quality paired reads. Each unique nucleotide sequence was defined as a clonotype, and clonotypes were aligned to IMGT TRB V, D and J references with MiTCR v1.1. The analysis was limited to V-J combinations with a frequency above 0.0001, which together covered 98% to 99.2% of repertoires. A TCR clonal expansion and chaos score per V-J combination was defined as the ratio of F50 clonal expansion to chaos observed in the TCRdist matrix. Welch's t-statistics and random forest were used to reduce features to some 13 V-J combinations, which were fed into a naive Bayes classifier. Thyroid-blood repertoire similarity was quantified with the Morisita-Horn index. TCRdb reprocessed the public reads (quality trimming at Q25 with fastp, clone calling with MiXCR) and kept in-frame beta chains. CDR3 protein sequences are deduplicated, and each keeps its most common genes and DNA. V and J calls and clone size were set by TCRdb, not the authors. This sample lists about 220,000 distinct CDR3 sequences; about a fifth were detected once. In total, the top ten clones hold roughly 39% of the sample.

The TCR sequence derives from a woman in her 50s with Graves' ophthalmopathy. Donor details come from another sample of the same person, matched by shared clones. Sequencing was performed on peripheral blood.

The CDR3 reads as follows: CASSENQVMNTEAFF. The bases read TGTGCCAGCAGTGAAAATCAGGTGATGAACACTGAAGCTTTCTTT. Here the chain combines TRBV12-3 or TRBV12-4 and TRBJ1-1; too little of a D gene remains to name it. Counted from cysteine to phenylalanine, this CDR3 has 15 amino acids. Just CDR3 DNA is preserved here, 45 bases in frame from base 1. Trimming removed 5 bases from V and 0 bases from J, leaving 13 bases between the germline ends.